This passage covers 15 T cell receptor beta chains from one sample sequenced in a study of cytomegalovirus exposure and HLA in healthy donors. 13 Jbeta primers and 60 Vbeta primers were used for the PCR. Libraries were prepared by immunoSEQ multiplex PCR; TCRdb keeps only in-frame clonotypes and omits some of them. The top ten clones hold roughly 3.8% of a sample with about 87,000 clones, approximately 75% of them seen once. Specimen: PBMCs. These receptors were collected from a woman aged 40 to 55 in good health and CMV-seronegative.

The chain links TRBV6-1 to TRBJ1-1; D remains unclear. This CDR3 spans 13 amino acids. With 3 bases removed from V and 5 bases from J, the gap between germline ends came to 10 bases. Germline V gene sequence: CDR1 MNHNS, CDR2 SASEGT. The chain's CDR3 is CASSEFGDTEAFF. CDR3 DNA sequence: TGTGCCAGCAGTGAGTTCGGGGATACTGAAGCTTTCTTT.

This chain uses TRBV6-6 with TRBJ1-4; 9 positions agree with TRBD1. Germline V gene data show CDR1 as MNHNY and CDR2 as SVGAGI (reference sequence). Trimming cost V 5 bases and J 6 bases; bases outside gene matches: 7. This CDR3 is 15 amino acids long. CDR3 DNA sequence: TGTGCCAGCAGTAACCCCGGGACAGGGCATGAAAAACTGTTTTTT. This sequence encodes CASSNPGTGHEKLFF.

The chain joins TRBV7-2 to TRBJ1-5, with D uncertain. With 2 bases removed from V and 6 bases from J, the gap between germline ends came to 11 bases. The CDR3 is 14 residues long. Germline V gives CDR1 SGHTA, CDR2 FQGNSA. The CDR3 DNA is TGTGCCAGCAGCTTATATGAGGGAACTCAGCCCCAGCATTTT. Translating it yields CASSLYEGTQPQHF.

V usage is TRBV4-2 and J usage is TRBJ2-2; a possible D gene is TRBD2 (6 bases). CDR1 LGHNA and CDR2 YNFKEQ come from the germline V gene. Trimming stripped 0 bases from V and 1 base from J, with 15 bases between. The CDR3 runs to 18 residues. CDR3 sequence reads: CASSQDPFGEVNTGELFF. CDR3 DNA: TGTGCCAGCAGCCAAGATCCCTTCGGGGAGGTGAACACCGGGGAGCTGTTTTTT.

This clone was recorded only once. This chain connects TRBV30 to TRBJ1-2, with 7 bases aligning to TRBD1. Germline CDR1 GTSNPN, CDR2 SVGIG (reference sequence). Trimming cost V 2 bases and J 8 bases; bases outside gene matches: 14. The CDR3 runs 15 residues. CDR3 sequence reads: CAWSNPQGTVRGYTF. Here the CDR3 DNA reads TGTGCCTGGAGTAACCCACAGGGGACAGTGAGAGGCTACACCTTC. Full variable domain (missing parts from reference TRBV30 and TRBJ1-2): SQTIHQWPATLVQPVGSPLSLECTVEGTSNPNLYWYRQAAGRGLQLLFYSVGIGQISSEVPQNLSASRPQDRQFILSSKKLLLSDSGFYLCAWSNPQGTVRGYTFGSGTRLTVV.

The chain couples TRBV6-5 to TRBJ2-7; tentatively, D is TRBD1 (6 bases). CDR3 size: 13 residues. Germline CDR1 reads MNHEY; CDR2 reads SVGAGI. V lost 5 bases, J lost 6 bases, and 14 bases lay in between. Written as DNA, the CDR3 is TGTGCCAGCAGTCTCGGACAGCCTCTCGAGCAGTACTTC. Protein: CASSLGQPLEQYF.

Only a few counts were recorded for this clone. The chain links TRBV5-1 to TRBJ1-4; 10 positions agree with TRBD1. Per the germline V gene, CDR1 is SGHRS and CDR2 is YFSETQ. This CDR3 spans 15 amino acids. V lost 6 bases to trimming and J lost 0 bases; unmatched junction nucleotides: 2. The CDR3, as DNA: TGCGCCAGCATGGGACAGGGGACAACTAATGAAAAACTGTTTTTT. It is translated as CASMGQGTTNEKLFF.

This clone has just a few counts. This chain joins TRBV19 and TRBJ2-5, with 11 bases lining up with TRBD1. The CDR3 length is 14 residues. Germline CDR1 LNHDA, CDR2 SQIVND (reference sequence). The V and J ends lost 8 bases and 4 bases, in that order; junction bases with no gene match: 6. This chain's CDR3 is CASSGQGVGETQYF. The CDR3, as DNA: TGTGCCAGTTCGGGACAGGGGGTAGGAGAGACCCAGTACTTC. The full variable domain, in which reference TRBV19 and TRBJ2-5 provide the parts outside the CDR3, is DGGITQSPKYLFRKEGQNVTLSCEQNLNHDAMYWYRQDPGQGLRLIYYSQIVNDFQKGDIAEGYSVSREKKESFPLTVTSAQKNPTAFYLCASSGQGVGETQYFGPGTRLLVL.

This clone was counted a few times. The chain couples TRBV2 to TRBJ1-6; perhaps TRBD1 as D (5 bases). This CDR3 region has 11 residues. CDR1 is SNHLY and CDR2 is FYNNEI in the germline V gene. V lost 10 bases, J lost 7 bases, and 8 bases lay in between. The CDR3 is CATGGNSPLHF. Here the CDR3 DNA reads TGTGCCACCGGGGGGAATTCACCCCTCCACTTT.

This sequence joins TRBV7-8 and TRBJ2-6, with D perhaps TRBD1 (5 bases). V lost 7 bases to trimming and J lost 0 bases, with 16 bases between them. The CDR3 runs to 17 residues. The germline V gene has CDR1 SGHVS and CDR2 FQNEAQ. The CDR3: CASNGQGVGSGANVLTF. CDR3 sequence (DNA): TGTGCCAGCAACGGTCAGGGCGTTGGCTCTGGGGCCAACGTCCTGACTTTC.

Points on this clone: Mismatch with germline at one junction end may stem from a read error. The chain employs TRBV6-5 and TRBJ2-3, with 8 bases that match TRBD2. Germline loops: CDR1 MNHEY, CDR2 SVGAGI. The CDR3 is made up of 13 amino acids. CDR3 coding DNA: TGTGCCACCGAACAGCGGGGGAGGGATACGCGGTATTTT. Its protein is CATEQRGRDTRYF.

V gene TRBV28 combines with J gene TRBJ1-2; D uncertain. Between the trimmed V and J ends, which lost 4 bases and 5 bases, there was a span of 8 bases. The CDR3 is 12 amino acids. The germline gives CDR1 MDHEN, CDR2 SYDVKM. CDR3 region: CASSSQSYGYTF. The CDR3 DNA follows: TGTGCCAGCAGTTCGCAGTCTTATGGCTACACCTTC.

This chain connects TRBV30 to TRBJ1-2; D is unclear. The CDR3 length is 13 residues. Per the germline V gene, CDR1 is GTSNPN and CDR2 is SVGIG (reference sequence). The V end was cut by 2 bases, the J end by 4 bases, with 11 bases between. CDR3 sequence: CAWSLTEGYGYTF. DNA for the CDR3: TGTGCCTGGAGTTTAACAGAGGGCTATGGCTACACCTTC.

This clone was seen more than once but under ten times. The chain couples TRBV30 to TRBJ1-1; D is undetermined. Germline loops: CDR1 GTSNPN, CDR2 SVGIG (reference sequence). The CDR3 is 15 residues long. Trimming shortened V by 3 bases and J by 0 bases, and 14 bases separated the two germline ends. DNA for the CDR3: TGTGCCTGGAGGCTAATATGGGCCATGAACACTGAAGCTTTCTTT. Protein sequence: CAWRLIWAMNTEAFF.

The gene calls are TRBV6-6 and TRBJ2-7, with 9 bases that match TRBD1. J gave up 6 bases and V 7 bases, and 10 bases lay outside the gene matches. This CDR3 is built from 14 residues. In germline, CDR1 is MNHNY, CDR2 SVGAGI (reference sequence). The DNA for the CDR3 is TGTGCCAGCAATATACCGGGACAGGGATGCGAGCAGTACTTC. It translates to CASNIPGQGCEQYF.